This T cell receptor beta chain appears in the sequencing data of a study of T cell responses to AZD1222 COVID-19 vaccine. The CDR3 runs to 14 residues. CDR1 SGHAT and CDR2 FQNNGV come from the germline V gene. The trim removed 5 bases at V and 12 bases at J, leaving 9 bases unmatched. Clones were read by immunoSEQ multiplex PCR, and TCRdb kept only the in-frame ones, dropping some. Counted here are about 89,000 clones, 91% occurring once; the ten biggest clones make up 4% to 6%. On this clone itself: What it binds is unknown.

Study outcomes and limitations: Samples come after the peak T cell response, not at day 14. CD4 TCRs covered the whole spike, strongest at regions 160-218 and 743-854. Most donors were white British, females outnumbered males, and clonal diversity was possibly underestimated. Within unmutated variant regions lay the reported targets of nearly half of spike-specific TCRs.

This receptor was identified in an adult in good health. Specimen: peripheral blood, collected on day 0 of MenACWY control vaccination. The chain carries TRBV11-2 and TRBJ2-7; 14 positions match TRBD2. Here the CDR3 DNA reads TGTGCCAGCAGCCCCGGACTAGCGGGAGGTCGTCTGTACTTC. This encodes CASSPGLAGGRLYF. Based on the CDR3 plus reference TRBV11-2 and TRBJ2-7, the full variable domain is EAGVAQSPRYKIIEKRQSVAFWCNPISGHATLYWYQQILGQGPKLLIQFQNNGVVDDSQLPKDRFSAERLKGVDSTLKIQPAKLEDSAVYLCASSPGLAGGRLYFGPGTRLTVT.